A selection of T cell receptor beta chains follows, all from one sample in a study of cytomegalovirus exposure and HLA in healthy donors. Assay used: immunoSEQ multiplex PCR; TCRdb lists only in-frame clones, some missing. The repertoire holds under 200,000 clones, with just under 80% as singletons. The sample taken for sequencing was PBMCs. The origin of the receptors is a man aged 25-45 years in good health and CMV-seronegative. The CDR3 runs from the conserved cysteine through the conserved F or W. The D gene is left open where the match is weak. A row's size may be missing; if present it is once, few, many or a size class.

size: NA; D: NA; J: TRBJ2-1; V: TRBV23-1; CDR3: CASSHPGRAKNEQFF; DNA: TGCGCCAGCAGTCACCCCGGTCGCGCCAAAAATGAGCAGTTCTTC
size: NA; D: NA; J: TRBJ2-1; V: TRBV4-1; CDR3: CASSRTESSYNEQFF; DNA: TGCGCCAGCAGCCGGACAGAAAGCTCCTACAATGAGCAGTTCTTC
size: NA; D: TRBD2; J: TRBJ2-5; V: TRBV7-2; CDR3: CASSFGTSGGGQEGQYF; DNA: TGTGCCAGCAGCTTCGGGACTAGCGGGGGAGGCCAGGAGGGCCAGTACTTC
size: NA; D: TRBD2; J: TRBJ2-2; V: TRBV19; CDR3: CASTGGMTGELFF; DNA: TGTGCCAGTACCGGGGGGATGACCGGGGAGCTGTTTTTT
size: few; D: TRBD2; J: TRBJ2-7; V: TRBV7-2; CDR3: CASSRTRRDEQYF; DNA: TGTGCCAGCAGCCGGACTAGAAGGGATGAGCAGTACTTC
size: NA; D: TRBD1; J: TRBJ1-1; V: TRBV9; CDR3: CASSAQGGHTEAFF; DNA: TGTGCCAGCAGCGCACAGGGGGGCCACACTGAAGCTTTCTTT
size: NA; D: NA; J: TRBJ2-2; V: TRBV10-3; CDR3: CAISGGEATGELFF; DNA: TGTGCCATCAGTGGGGGCGAGGCCACCGGGGAGCTGTTTTTT
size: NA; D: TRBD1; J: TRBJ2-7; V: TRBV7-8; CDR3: CASSGLGQGAGEQYF; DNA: TGTGCCAGCAGCGGCCTGGGACAGGGGGCCGGCGAGCAGTACTTC
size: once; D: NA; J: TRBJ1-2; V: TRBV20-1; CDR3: CSASSNYGYTF; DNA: TGCAGTGCTAGCAGTAACTATGGCTACACCTTC
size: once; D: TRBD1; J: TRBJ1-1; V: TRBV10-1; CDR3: CASTSGQTNTEAFF; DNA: TGCGCCAGCACCTCGGGACAGACAAACACTGAAGCTTTCTTT
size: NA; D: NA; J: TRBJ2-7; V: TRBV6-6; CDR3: CASSSGVGRGEQYF; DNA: TGTGCCAGCAGTTCCGGCGTGGGAAGAGGGGAGCAGTACTTC
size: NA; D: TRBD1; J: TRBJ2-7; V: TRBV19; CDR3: CASRGQGDHYEQYF; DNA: TGTGCCAGTAGGGGACAGGGGGACCACTACGAGCAGTACTTC
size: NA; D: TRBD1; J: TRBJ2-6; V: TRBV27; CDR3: CASRRGTASGANVLTF; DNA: TGTGCCAGCCGGAGAGGGACAGCCTCTGGGGCCAACGTCCTGACTTTC
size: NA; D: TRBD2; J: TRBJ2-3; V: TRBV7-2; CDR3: CASSLATGLAGGLREDTQYF; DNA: TGTGCCAGCAGCTTAGCCACGGGACTAGCGGGGGGGCTCAGGGAAGATACGCAGTATTTT
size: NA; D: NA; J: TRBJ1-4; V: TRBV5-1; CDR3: CASSLADSNEKLFF; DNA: TGCGCCAGCAGCTTGGCCGATAGTAATGAAAAACTGTTTTTT
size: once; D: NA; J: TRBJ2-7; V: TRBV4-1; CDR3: CASSQGPQGSAYEQYF; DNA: TGCGCCAGCAGCCAAGGCCCCCAGGGGAGTGCGTACGAGCAGTACTTC
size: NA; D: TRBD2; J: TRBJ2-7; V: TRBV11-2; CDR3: CASSLGVAGGLAGSYEQYF; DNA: TGTGCCAGCAGCTTAGGGGTTGCGGGAGGGCTTGCCGGCTCCTACGAGCAGTACTTC
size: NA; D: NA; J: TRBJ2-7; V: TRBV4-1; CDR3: CASSQVYGVSYEQYF; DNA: TGCGCCAGCAGCCAAGTTTACGGGGTCTCCTACGAGCAGTACTTC
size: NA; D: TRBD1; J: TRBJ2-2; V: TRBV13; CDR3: CASSFRDRGSTGELFF; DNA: TGTGCCAGCAGCTTTCGGGACAGGGGTAGCACCGGGGAGCTGTTTTTT
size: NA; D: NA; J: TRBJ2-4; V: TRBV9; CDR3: CASSVDAPPGEVQYF; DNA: TGTGCCAGCAGCGTAGATGCCCCCCCGGGAGAGGTTCAGTACTTC
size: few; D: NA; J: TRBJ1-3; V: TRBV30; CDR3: CAWSTGSGNTIYF; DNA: TGTGCCTGGAGTACCGGGTCTGGAAACACCATATATTTT
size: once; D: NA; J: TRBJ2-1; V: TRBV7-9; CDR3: CASSLDRELAEQFF; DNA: TGTGCCAGCAGCTTAGACCGGGAATTGGCTGAGCAGTTCTTC
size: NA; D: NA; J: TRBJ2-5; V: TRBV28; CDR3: CASSPVRGRRQETQYF; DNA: TGTGCCAGCAGCCCCGTTCGGGGGAGGCGCCAAGAGACCCAGTACTTC
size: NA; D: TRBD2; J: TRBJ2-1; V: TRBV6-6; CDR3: CASSGLAGVNEQFF; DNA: TGTGCCAGCAGTGGGCTAGCGGGAGTCAATGAGCAGTTCTTC
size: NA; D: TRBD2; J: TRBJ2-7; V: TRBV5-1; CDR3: CASSPGTSGSSYEQYF; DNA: TGCGCCAGCAGCCCGGGGACTAGCGGGAGCTCCTACGAGCAGTACTTC
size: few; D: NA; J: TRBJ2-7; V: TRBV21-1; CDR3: CASRNSTGGLEEQYF; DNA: TGTGCCAGCAGGAATTCAACAGGGGGCCTGGAAGAGCAGTACTTC
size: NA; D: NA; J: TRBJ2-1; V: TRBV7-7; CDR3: CASSWGTFNEQFF; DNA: TGTGCTAGCAGCTGGGGGACTTTCAATGAGCAGTTCTTC